This TCR beta chain emerged from a study of cytomegalovirus exposure and HLA in healthy donors listed by TCRdb under 2017. Notes on the research overall: An earlier analysis of 587 of the donors reported 250 to 300 Gb of sequence data and 117 million unique TCR beta sequences from about 180 million T cells. Approximately 310 gigabases of sequencing data and 70 million to 100 million unique TCR sequences made up an early release that covered nearly 650 HLA-typed donors. Of the 300 to 500 genotyped donors, less than 85% were placed in the genetic ancestry cluster associated with self-reported Caucasian donors. The study aimed to test whether cataloging public T cell receptors could reveal signatures of past pathogen exposure. Using immunosequencing, the study profiled T cell repertoires from 550 to 750 subjects and related those repertoires to cytomegalovirus serostatus. Besides the first cohort of around 700 subjects, a separate validation cohort made up of 120 different subjects was used. High-throughput TCR immunosequencing, statistical association of individual TCRs with disease status, and machine learning were combined to predict cytomegalovirus infection status. A later analysis re-examined previously published TCR beta repertoires from hundreds of donors and added high-resolution HLA genotyping to investigate patterns of TCR occurrence. The later analysis used no new phenotypic data to find candidate immune exposures, relying instead on TCR beta sequences and their occurrence across donors. In an earlier analysis of 500 to 650 of the donors, high-throughput TCR beta sequencing was used to judge whether each TCR beta V gene segment behaved as functional or pseudogenic. Donor age, sex, ethnicity and CMV serostatus were collected together with the repertoire data. Genome-wide SNP genotypes for about 65% of the roughly 700 donors were used in a later genetic analysis, which treated that subset as a discovery cohort. All discovery cohort repertoires had been generated using a single sequencing platform. Both class I and class II loci were covered by HLA typing, at four-digit resolution. Typing coverage differed by locus: A, B, C, DRB1 and DQB1 were typed in roughly 620-630 donors, DQA1 in about 500, DPA1 in some 570, and DPB1 in 400 to 480. A handful of DR-DQ haplotypes were treated as single units for association and clustering because of strong linkage in the cohort. Among about 390 genotyped donors of the cohort, an average of about 240,000 unique TCR beta nucleotide sequences were sequenced per donor, 15% to 20% of them non-productive. Broader findings and caveats from the paper: A later analysis found that TCR association rates varied across HLA loci, with DRB1 alleles showing the most associated TCRs and HLA-C alleles the fewest. According to a later analysis, parvovirus B19, influenza, CMV and Epstein-Barr virus appeared linked to several top co-occurrence clusters. A group of highly shared sequence variants was considered likely to be a technical artifact of the sequencing pipeline. In both the original and validation cohorts, the classifier was reported to diagnose cytomegalovirus status with high specificity and sensitivity. A later genetic analysis associated a missense DCLRE1C variant with V-gene and J-gene trimming of TCR beta chains, and an independent cohort replicated the association. The only immune exposure information available for the cohort was CMV serostatus. Most TCR sequences were observed very rarely across donors, whereas some public TCRs were present in many individuals. Because the 87-base-pair reads could not distinguish some IMGT-functional V segments, including TRBV6-2 and TRBV6-3, those segments were excluded. Three of the identified cytomegalovirus-associated TCR beta chains were confirmed in vitro to be specific for cytomegalovirus antigens. According to the authors, the approach could potentially be generalized to other disease states and immunological phenotypes. Compared with equally common non-associated chains, HLA-associated TCR beta chains in a later analysis were more clonally expanded and had lower generation probabilities. Correlated functional status among segregating V segments might reflect linkage disequilibrium, but an unknown experimental factor could not be ruled out. HLA typing was unavailable for some donors at each locus, so association tests used only the typed subset. Seventeen rarely observed V segments, including chromosome 9 orphons, were excluded from the earlier analysis of about 610 of the donors because counts were too low. Only TCR beta chains were sequenced in this cohort, and the absence of alpha or paired-chain data limited detectable features. A further reported finding was that TCR beta sequences accurately predicted the HLA-A and HLA-B alleles for most subjects in the first cohort. The study listed 164 TCR beta chains as associated with cytomegalovirus. According to a later analysis, most CMV-associated TCR beta chains appeared to be HLA-restricted, and the HLA associations seemed to be driven largely by CMV exposure. In an earlier analysis of 450 to 750 of the donors, most TCR beta V segments appeared in productive rearrangements about 87% or about 30% of the time, broadly matching IMGT annotations. Presence/absence analyses assumed roughly uniform sequencing depth across donors, an assumption that may not hold. At a false discovery rate of 0.05, a later analysis linked 16,951 TCR beta sequences to specific HLA alleles. When HLA alleles, especially DR and DQ, strongly co-occurred, TCR associations were difficult to assign to individual alleles. According to a later genetic analysis, donors in an Asian-associated ancestry cluster had fewer N-insertions in productive TCRs than the approximately 690-donor mean.

The table lists this clone with a few counts. Its antigen specificity is not known. There are no base qualities to consult, and no much larger clone falls within one base. The cohort consisted of some 670 healthy bone marrow donors. At the time of sampling, every cohort member was nominally healthy, though immune exposures that went unrecorded were likely present. CMV serostatus was positive for roughly 290 and negative for about 55% of the roughly 670 cohort members, and was not recorded for this donor. Every donor gave a peripheral blood sample, and the peripheral blood mononuclear cells from that sample were used for TCR beta sequencing. The Qiagen DNeasy Blood Extraction Kit was used to extract genomic DNA from the blood cell samples. Looking up the germline V gene yields CDR1 MNHNS and CDR2 SASEGT. The CDR3 holds 14 amino acids from the cysteine to the phenylalanine. The kept DNA is CDR3 alone, 42 bases in frame from the first base. Relative to germline, V is 5 bases shorter and J is 2 bases shorter, with 13 bases between their ends.

The library came from the immunoSEQ multiplex PCR assay. For the multiplex PCR, a mixture combining 60 forward primers for TCR Vbeta segments and 13 reverse primers for TCR Jbeta segments was used. The CDR3 region of rearranged TCR beta genes was amplified from genomic DNA with a multiplex PCR assay. The Illumina HiSeq System was used to sequence the amplified TCR beta libraries as 87-base-pair reads. On the authors' methods: In a later analysis, around 80 million unique TCR beta chains were counted across the approximately 640 repertoires, and approximately 11 million of these chains were shared by at least two donors. Raw reads were error-corrected and collapsed into unique sequences with a nearest-neighbor algorithm that merged closely related sequences to remove PCR and sequencing errors. Alignment of CDR3 sequences to IMGT reference sequences was used to assign V, D and J gene segments. For a sequence to be retained, a match of at least six nucleotides was required to both a V gene segment and a J gene segment. A rearrangement was called productive if the CDR3 had no stop codons and remained in frame with V and J, and every other rearrangement was called non-productive. CDR3 was defined by IMGT convention, running from the second conserved V-encoded cysteine to the conserved J-encoded phenylalanine. Sequences without an unambiguous match to a single V gene segment were excluded from the earlier analysis of 500 to 700 of the donors. In an earlier analysis of approximately 550 of the donors, V segments were called functional above 56.7% productive rearrangements and were called segregating when the between-donor standard deviation exceeded 5%. A statistical classification framework was built for diagnosing cytomegalovirus status from the catalog of TCR beta chain sequences. In a later analysis, V and J genes were assigned by comparing TCR nucleotide sequences against IMGT/GENE-DB human TR gene sequences. In a later analysis, CDR3 sequences and most-parsimonious VDJ recombination scenarios were assigned using the TCRdist pipeline. In a later analysis, every TCR beta chain was defined by the combination of its CDR3 amino acid sequence and its V-gene family, and reads without a unique V-gene family were dropped. As a way to deal with suspected cross-contamination and a sequencing artifact, a later analysis dropped over 550 nucleotide sequences that were highly shared and had low generation probability. In a later analysis, a clonal expansion index was calculated for each public chain from normalized within-repertoire ranks of inferred template counts. A later analysis computed generation probabilities with a VDJ recombination model fitted to out-of-frame rearrangements, and checked the results against IGoR. In a later analysis, TCR-TCR, TCR-HLA and TCR-CMV co-occurrence was scored with hypergeometric tests, and a repertoire-size bias correction was applied to TCR pairs. In a later analysis, false discovery rates were estimated by permuting HLA or CMV assignments 20 times. In a later analysis, co-occurring TCRs were grouped with DBSCAN, and TCRdist sequence similarity was added when clustering was performed within HLA-allele-positive subsets. Co-occurrence clustering excluded repertoires with fewer than 30,000 or more than 120,000 public chains, plus five with anomalous nucleotide sharing. As stored in TCRdb, this immuneACCESS dataset retains in-frame rearrangements with V and J assigned. A fraction of the clones does not appear; measured against another copy, unresolved V genes explain less than half of the discrepancy, and the remainder lacks a known reason. V, J and clone size reflect that table, while D and trimming were determined from the DNA. Across this sample there are about 70,000 clones, with roughly 74% seen only once. The top ten clonotypes cover about an eighth of the sample.

Recombination connected TRBV6-1 to TRBJ2-7; there is no confident call for the D gene. This sequence originates from a human donor in good health. The sequencing input was PBMCs. The CDR3 protein: CASSPRGATYEQYF. The DNA sequence follows: TGTGCCAGCAGTCCCCGAGGAGCTACCTACGAGCAGTACTTC.